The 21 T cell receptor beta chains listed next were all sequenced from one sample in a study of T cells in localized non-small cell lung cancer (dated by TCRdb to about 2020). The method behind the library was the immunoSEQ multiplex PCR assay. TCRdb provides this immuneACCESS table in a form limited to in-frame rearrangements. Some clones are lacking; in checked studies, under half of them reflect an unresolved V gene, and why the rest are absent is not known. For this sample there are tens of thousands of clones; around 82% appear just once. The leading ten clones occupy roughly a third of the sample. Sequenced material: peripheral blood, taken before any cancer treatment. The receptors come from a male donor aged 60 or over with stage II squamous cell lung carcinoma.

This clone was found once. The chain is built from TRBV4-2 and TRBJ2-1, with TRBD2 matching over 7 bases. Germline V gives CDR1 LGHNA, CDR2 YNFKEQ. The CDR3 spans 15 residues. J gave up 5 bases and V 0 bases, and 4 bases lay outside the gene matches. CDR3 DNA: TGTGCCAGCAGCCAAGATGGGGGGGTCCACAATGAGCAGTTCTTC. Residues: CASSQDGGVHNEQFF.

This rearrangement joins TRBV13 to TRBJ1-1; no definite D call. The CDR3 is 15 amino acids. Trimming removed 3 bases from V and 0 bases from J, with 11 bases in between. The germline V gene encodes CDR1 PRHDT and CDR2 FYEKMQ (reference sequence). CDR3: CASSFNAALNTEAFF. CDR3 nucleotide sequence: TGTGCCAGCAGCTTTAACGCAGCCCTGAACACTGAAGCTTTCTTT.

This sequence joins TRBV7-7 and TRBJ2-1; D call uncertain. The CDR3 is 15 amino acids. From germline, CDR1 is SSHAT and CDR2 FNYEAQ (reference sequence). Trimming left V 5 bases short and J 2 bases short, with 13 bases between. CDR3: CASSPGSLTYNEQFF. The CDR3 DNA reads TGTGCCAGCAGCCCCGGCAGCTTGACCTACAATGAGCAGTTCTTC.

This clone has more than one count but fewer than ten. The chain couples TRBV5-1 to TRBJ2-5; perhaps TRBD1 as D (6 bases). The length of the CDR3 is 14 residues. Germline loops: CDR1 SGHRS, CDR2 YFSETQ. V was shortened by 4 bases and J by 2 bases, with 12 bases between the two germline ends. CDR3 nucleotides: TGCGCCAGCAGCCTGGACAGCACTCAAGAGACCCAGTACTTC. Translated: CASSLDSTQETQYF.

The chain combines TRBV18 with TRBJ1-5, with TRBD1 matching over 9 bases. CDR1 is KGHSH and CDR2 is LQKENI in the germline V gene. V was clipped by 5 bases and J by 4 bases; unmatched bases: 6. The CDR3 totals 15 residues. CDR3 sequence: CASSRTGARNQPQHF. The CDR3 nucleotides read TGTGCCAGCTCAAGGACAGGGGCCCGGAATCAGCCCCAGCATTTT. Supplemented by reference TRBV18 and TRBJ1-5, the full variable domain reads NAGVMQNPRHLVRRRGQEARLRCSPMKGHSHVYWYRQLPEEGLKFMVYLQKENIIDESGMPKERFSAEFPKEGPSILRIQQVVRGDSAAYFCASSRTGARNQPQHFGDGTRLSIL.

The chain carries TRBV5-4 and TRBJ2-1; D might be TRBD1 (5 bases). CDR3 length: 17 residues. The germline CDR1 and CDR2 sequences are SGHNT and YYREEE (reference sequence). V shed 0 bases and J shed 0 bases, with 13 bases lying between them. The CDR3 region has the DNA TGTGCCAGCAGCTTGGAAGGGGCCCTGGGCTCCTACAATGAGCAGTTCTTC. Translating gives CASSLEGALGSYNEQFF.

DNA of the CDR3: TGTGCCTGCGCGGGTGCCGGGGCCAACGTCCTGACTTTC. It codes for CACAGAGANVLTF. This rearrangement joins TRBV7-9 to TRBJ2-6; possibly TRBD2 for D (5 bases). The CDR3 extends over 13 amino acids. V dropped 11 bases and J dropped 4 bases, with 12 bases sitting between them. Per the germline V gene, CDR1 is SEHNR and CDR2 is FQNEAQ (reference sequence).

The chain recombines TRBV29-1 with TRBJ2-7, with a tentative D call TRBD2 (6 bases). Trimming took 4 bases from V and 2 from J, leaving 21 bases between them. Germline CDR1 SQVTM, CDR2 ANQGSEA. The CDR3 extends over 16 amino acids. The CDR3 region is CSVGEYGTGVTYEQYF. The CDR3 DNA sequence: TGCAGCGTTGGTGAGTATGGTACGGGAGTCACCTACGAGCAGTACTTC.

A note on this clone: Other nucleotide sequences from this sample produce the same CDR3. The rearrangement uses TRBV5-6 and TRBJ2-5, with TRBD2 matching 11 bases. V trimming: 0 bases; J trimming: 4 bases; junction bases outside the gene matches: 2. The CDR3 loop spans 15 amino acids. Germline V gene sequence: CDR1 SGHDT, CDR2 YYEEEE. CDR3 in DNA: TGTGCCAGCAGCTTGGTAGCGGGGGGGCGAGAGACCCAGTACTTC. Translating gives CASSLVAGGRETQYF.

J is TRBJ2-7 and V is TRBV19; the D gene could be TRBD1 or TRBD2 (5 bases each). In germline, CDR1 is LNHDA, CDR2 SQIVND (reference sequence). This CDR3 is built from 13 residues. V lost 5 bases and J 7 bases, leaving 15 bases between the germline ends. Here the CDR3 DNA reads TGTGCCAGTAGTCCGGGGCCAGGATCAGAGCAGTACTTC. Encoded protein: CASSPGPGSEQYF.

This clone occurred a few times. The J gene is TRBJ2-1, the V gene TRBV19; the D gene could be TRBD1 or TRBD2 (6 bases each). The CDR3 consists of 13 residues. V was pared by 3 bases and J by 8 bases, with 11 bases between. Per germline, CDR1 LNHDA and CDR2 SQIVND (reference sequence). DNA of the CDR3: TGTGCCAGTAGTATCGACGGGGGCGATGAGCAGTTCTTC. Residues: CASSIDGGDEQFF.

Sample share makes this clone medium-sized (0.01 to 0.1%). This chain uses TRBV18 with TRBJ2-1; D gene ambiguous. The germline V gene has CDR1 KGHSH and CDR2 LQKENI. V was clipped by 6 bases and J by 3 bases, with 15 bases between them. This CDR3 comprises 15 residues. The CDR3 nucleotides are TGTGCCAGCTCGCTACTGGACCTACTCTACAATGAGCAGTTCTTC. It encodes CASSLLDLLYNEQFF.

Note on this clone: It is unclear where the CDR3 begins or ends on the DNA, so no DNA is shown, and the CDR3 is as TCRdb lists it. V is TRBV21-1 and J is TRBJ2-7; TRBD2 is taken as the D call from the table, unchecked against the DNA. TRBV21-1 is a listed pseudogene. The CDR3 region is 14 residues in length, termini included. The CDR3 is CASSPYACRYEQYF.

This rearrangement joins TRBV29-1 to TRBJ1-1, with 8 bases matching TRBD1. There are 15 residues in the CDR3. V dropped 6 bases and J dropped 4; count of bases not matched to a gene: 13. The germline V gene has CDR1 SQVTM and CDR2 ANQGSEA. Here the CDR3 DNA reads TGCAGCGTACAATCCATATGGACAGGGAGCACTGAAGCTTTCTTT. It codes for CSVQSIWTGSTEAFF.

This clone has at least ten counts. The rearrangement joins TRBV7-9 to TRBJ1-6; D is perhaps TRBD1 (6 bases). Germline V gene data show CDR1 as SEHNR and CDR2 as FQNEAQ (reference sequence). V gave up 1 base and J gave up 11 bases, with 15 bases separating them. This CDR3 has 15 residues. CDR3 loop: CASSLDRGTITPLHF. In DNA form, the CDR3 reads TGTGCCAGCAGCTTAGATCGAGGGACAATTACACCCCTCCACTTT.

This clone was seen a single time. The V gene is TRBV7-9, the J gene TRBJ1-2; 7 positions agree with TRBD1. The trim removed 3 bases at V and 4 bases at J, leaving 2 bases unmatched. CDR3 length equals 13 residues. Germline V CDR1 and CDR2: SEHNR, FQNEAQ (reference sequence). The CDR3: CASSFGQAYGYTF. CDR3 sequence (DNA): TGTGCCAGCAGCTTCGGACAGGCCTATGGCTACACCTTC.

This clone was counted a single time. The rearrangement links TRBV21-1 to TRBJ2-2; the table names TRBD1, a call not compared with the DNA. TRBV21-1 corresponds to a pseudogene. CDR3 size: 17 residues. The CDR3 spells CASSKAVGTQGTGELFF. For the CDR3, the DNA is TGTGCCAGCAGCAAAGCTGTCGGCACCCAGGGGACCGGGGAGCTGTTTTTT.

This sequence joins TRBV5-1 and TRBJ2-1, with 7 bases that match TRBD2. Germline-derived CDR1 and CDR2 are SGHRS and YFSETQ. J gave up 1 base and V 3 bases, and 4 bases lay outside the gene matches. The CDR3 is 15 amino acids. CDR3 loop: CASSSLGGSYNEQFF. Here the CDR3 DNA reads TGCGCCAGCAGCTCCCTCGGGGGGTCCTACAATGAGCAGTTCTTC. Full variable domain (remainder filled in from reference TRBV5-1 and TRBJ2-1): KAGVTQTPRYLIKTRGQQVTLSCSPISGHRSVSWYQQTPGQGLQFLFEYFSETQRNKGNFPGRFSGRQFSNSRSEMNVSTLELGDSALYLCASSSLGGSYNEQFFGPGTRLTVL.

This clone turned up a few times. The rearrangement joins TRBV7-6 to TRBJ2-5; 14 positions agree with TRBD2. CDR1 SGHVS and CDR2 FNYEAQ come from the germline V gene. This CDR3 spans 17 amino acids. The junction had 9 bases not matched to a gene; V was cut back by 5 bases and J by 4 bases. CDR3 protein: CASSRGTSGSIGETQYF. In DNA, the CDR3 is TGTGCCAGCAGCCGAGGGACTAGCGGGAGTATCGGAGAGACCCAGTACTTC. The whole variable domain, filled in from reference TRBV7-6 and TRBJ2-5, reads GAGVSQSPRYKVTKRGQDVALRCDPISGHVSLYWYRQALGQGPEFLTYFNYEAQQDKSGLPNDRFSAERPEGSISTLTIQRTEQRDSAMYRCASSRGTSGSIGETQYFGPGTRLLVL.

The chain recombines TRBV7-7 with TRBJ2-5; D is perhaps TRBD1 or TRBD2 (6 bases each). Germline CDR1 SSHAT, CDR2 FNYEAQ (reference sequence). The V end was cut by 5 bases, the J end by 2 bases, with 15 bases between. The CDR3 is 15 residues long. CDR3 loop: CASSPLQGRQETQYF. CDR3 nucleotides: TGTGCCAGCAGCCCTCTGCAGGGGAGGCAAGAGACCCAGTACTTC.

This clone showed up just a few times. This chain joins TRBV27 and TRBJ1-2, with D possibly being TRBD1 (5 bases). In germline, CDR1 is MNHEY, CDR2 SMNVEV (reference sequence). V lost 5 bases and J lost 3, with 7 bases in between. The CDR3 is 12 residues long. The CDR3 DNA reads TGTGCCAGCAGTGGGGGGGACTATGGCTACACCTTC. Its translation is CASSGGDYGYTF.